This TCR beta chain was identified during a study of T cell repertoires in cytomegalovirus infection. TCRdb analysed the reads with MiXCR anew, one entry per CDR3 protein. In the table there are about 920,000 distinct CDR3 sequences, under 40% of which are singletons. The sample holds a few counts of this clonotype. Its target is unknown. The V end was cut by 2 bases, the J end by 4 bases, with 12 bases between. This CDR3 spans 15 amino acids. Germline CDR1 and CDR2: SEHNR and FQNEAQ (reference sequence). The starting material was cultured CD8+ T cells from PBMCs, obtained from culture after CMV antigen stimulation. The rearrangement joins TRBV7-9 to TRBJ2-1; D remains ambiguous. The sequence was obtained from a human donor in good health (CMV status not recorded). Some clones in this sample may be carry-over from other donors' samples. The CDR3 sequence is CASSLFPTRYNEQFF. The CDR3 DNA follows: TGTGCCAGCAGCTTATTTCCTACACGTTACAATGAGCAGTTCTTC.